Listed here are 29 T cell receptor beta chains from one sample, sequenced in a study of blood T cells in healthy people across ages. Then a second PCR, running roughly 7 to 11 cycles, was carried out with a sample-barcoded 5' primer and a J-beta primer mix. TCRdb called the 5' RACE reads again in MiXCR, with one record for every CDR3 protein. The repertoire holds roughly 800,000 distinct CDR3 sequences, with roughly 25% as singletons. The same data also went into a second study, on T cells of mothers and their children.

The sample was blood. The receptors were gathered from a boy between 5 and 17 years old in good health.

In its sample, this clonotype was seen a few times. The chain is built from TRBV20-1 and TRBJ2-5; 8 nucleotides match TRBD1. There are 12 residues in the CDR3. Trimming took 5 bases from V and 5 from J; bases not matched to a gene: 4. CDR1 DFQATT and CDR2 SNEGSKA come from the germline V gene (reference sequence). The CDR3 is CSAPGQGETQYF. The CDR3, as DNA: TGCAGTGCTCCCGGACAGGGCGAGACCCAGTACTTC.

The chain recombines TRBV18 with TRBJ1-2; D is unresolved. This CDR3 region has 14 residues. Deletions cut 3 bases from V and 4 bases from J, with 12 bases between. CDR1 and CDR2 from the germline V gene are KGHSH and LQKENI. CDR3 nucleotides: TGTGCCAGCTCACCGGCAGACTCCGCCTATGGCTACACCTTC. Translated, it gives CASSPADSAYGYTF.

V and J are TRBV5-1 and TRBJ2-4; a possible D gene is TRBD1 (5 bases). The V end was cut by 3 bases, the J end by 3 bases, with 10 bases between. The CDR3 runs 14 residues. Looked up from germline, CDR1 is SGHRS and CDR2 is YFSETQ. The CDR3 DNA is TGCGCCAGCAGCTCAGGGTTCGACAAAAACATTCAGTACTTC. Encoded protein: CASSSGFDKNIQYF.

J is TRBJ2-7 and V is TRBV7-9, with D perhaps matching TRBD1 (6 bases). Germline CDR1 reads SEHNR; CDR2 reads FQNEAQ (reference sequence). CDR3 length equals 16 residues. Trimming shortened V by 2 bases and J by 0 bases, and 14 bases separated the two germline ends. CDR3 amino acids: CASSLSTGMSSYEQYF. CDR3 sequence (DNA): TGTGCCAGCAGCTTATCGACAGGAATGAGCTCCTACGAGCAGTACTTC.

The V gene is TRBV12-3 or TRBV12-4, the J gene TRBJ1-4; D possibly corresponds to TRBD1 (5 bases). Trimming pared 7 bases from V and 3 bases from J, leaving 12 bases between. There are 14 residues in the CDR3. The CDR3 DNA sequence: TGTGCCAGCAACTACGGGACGGCTAATGAAAAACTGTTTTTT. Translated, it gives CASNYGTANEKLFF.

CDR3 loop: CASSQRQGQPNTEAFF. The CDR3, as DNA: TGTGCCAGCAGTCAAAGACAGGGGCAACCGAACACTGAAGCTTTCTTT. The V call is TRBV6-2 or TRBV6-3, the J call TRBJ1-1; 8 bases line up with TRBD1. Trimming at V came to 5 bases and at J to 1 base, leaving 9 bases not matched to a gene. Per germline, CDR1 MNHEY and CDR2 SVGEGT. The CDR3 spans 16 residues.

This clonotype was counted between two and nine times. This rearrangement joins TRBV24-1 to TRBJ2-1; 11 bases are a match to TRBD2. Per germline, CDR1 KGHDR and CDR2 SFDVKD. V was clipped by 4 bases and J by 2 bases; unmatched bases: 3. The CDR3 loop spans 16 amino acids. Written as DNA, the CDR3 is TGTGCCACCAGTGACAATAGCGGGAGGGCCTACAATGAGCAGTTCTTC. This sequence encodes CATSDNSGRAYNEQFF.

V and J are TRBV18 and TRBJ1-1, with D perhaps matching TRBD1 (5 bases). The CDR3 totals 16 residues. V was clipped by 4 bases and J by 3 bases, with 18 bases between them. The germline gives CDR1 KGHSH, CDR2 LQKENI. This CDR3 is CASSHGQIMGDTEAFF. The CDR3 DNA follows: TGTGCCAGCTCACACGGTCAGATAATGGGGGACACTGAAGCTTTCTTT.

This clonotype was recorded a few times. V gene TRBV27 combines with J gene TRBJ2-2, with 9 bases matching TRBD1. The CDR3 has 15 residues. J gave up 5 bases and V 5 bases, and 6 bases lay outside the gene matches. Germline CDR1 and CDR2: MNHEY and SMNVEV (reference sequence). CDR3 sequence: CASSTLGTGTGELFF. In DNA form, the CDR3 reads TGTGCCAGCAGTACCCTTGGGACAGGGACCGGGGAGCTGTTTTTT.

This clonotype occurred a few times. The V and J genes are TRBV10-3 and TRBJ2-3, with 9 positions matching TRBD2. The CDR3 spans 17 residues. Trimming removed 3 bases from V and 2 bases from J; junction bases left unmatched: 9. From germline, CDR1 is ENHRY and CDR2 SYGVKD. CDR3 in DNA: TGTGCCATCAGTGACAACCCGGGACTAGCATTCACAGATACGCAGTATTTT. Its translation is CAISDNPGLAFTDTQYF.

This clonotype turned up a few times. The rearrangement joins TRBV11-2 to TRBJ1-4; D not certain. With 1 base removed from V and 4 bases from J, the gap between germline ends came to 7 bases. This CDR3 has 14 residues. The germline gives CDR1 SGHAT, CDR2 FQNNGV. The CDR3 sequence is CASSLGHFNEKLFF. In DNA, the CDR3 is TGTGCCAGCAGCTTAGGGCACTTTAATGAAAAACTGTTTTTT. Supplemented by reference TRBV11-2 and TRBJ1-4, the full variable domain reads EAGVAQSPRYKIIEKRQSVAFWCNPISGHATLYWYQQILGQGPKLLIQFQNNGVVDDSQLPKDRFSAERLKGVDSTLKIQPAKLEDSAVYLCASSLGHFNEKLFFGSGTQLSVL.

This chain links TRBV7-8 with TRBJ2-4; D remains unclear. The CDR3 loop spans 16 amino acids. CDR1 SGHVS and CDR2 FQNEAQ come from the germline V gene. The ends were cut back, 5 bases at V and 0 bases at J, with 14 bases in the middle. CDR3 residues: CASSGRVGLAKNIQYF. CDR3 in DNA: TGTGCCAGCAGCGGAAGGGTCGGCCTAGCCAAAAACATTCAGTACTTC.

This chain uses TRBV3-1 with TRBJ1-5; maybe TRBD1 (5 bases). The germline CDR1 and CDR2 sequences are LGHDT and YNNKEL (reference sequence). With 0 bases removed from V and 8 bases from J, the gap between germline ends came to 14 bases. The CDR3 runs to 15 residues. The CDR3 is CASSQEGAGAEPQHF. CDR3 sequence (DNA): TGTGCCAGCAGCCAAGAAGGGGCCGGGGCTGAGCCCCAGCATTTT.

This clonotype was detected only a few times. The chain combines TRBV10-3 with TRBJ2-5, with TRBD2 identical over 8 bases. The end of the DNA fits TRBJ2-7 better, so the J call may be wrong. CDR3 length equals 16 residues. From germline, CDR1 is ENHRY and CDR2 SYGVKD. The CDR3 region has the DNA TGTGCCATCAGTGAGTCGGAACTAGCGGAGACCTACGAGCAGTACTTC. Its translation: CAISESELAETYEQYF.

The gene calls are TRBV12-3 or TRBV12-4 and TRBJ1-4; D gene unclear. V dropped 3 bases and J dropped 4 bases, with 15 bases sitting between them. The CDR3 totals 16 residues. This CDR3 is CASSFPPTEHNEKLFF. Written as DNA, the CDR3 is TGTGCCAGCAGTTTCCCGCCGACCGAGCATAATGAAAAACTGTTTTTT.

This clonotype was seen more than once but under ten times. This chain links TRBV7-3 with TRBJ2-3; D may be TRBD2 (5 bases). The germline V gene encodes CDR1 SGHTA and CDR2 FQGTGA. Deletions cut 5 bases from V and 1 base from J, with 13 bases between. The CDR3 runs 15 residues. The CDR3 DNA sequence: TGTGCCAGCAGCGAGGGTGTAATCGGCACAGATACGCAGTATTTT. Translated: CASSEGVIGTDTQYF.

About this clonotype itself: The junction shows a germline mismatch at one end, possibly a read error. This CDR3 is CSIDRGSDTQYF. CDR3 bases: TGTAGCATTGACAGGGGGTCAGATACGCAGTATTTT. V and J are TRBV29-1 and TRBJ2-3, with 9 bases matching TRBD1. The CDR3 is 12 residues long. Germline-derived CDR1 and CDR2 are SQVTM and ANQGSEA.

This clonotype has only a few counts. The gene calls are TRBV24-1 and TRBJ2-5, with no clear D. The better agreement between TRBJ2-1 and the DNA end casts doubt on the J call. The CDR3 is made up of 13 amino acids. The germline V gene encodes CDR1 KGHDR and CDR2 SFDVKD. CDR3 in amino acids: CATSDPVYNEQFF. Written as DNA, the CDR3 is TGTGCCACCAGTGACCCAGTATACAATGAGCAGTTCTTC.

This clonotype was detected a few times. CDR3 in DNA: TGTGCCAGCAGTTACCAACTAGCGGGAGGGTCCCAAGAGACCCAGTACTTC. Its translation is CASSYQLAGGSQETQYF. The chain has TRBV6-5 and TRBJ2-5; 13 bases map to TRBD2. Germline V gene lookup returns CDR1 MNHEY and CDR2 SVGAGI. V was pared by 2 bases and J by 1 base, with 4 bases of the junction left unmatched. The CDR3 is made up of 17 amino acids.

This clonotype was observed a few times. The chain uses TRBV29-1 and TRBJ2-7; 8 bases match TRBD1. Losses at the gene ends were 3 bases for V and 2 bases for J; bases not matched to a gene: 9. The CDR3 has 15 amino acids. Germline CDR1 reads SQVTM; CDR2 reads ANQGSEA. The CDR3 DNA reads TGCAGCGTTGAGCTCCGGGACAGGCTCACCTACGAGCAGTACTTC. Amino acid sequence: CSVELRDRLTYEQYF.

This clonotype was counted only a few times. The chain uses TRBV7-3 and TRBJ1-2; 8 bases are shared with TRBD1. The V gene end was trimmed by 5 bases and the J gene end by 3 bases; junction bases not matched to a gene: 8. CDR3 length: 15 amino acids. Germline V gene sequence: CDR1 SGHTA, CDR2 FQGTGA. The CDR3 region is CASSPGSGGYYGYTF. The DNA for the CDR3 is TGTGCCAGCAGCCCAGGGTCAGGGGGCTACTATGGCTACACCTTC.

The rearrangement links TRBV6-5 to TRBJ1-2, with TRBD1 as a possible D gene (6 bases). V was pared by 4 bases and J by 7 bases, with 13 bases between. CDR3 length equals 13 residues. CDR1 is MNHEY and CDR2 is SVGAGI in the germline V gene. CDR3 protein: CASSSLGGGGYTF. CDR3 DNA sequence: TGTGCCAGCAGTTCTCTTGGGGGCGGTGGCTACACCTTC.

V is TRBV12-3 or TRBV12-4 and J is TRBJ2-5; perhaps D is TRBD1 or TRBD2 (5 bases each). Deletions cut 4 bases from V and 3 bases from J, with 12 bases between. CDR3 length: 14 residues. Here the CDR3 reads CASSWGRVEETQYF. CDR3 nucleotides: TGTGCCAGCAGTTGGGGACGGGTAGAAGAGACCCAGTACTTC.

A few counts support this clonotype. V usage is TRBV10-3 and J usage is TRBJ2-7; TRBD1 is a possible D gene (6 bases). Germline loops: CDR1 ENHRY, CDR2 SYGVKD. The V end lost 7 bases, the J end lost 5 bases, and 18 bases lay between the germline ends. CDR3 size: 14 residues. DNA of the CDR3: TGTGCCATCAAAGGAACGACAGGATCCCACGAGCAGTACTTC. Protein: CAIKGTTGSHEQYF.

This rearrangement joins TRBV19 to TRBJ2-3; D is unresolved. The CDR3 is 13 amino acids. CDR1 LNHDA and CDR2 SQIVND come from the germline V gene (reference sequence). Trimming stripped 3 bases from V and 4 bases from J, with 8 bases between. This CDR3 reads CASSIPGPDTQYF. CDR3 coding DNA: TGTGCCAGTAGTATCCCCGGGCCAGATACGCAGTATTTT. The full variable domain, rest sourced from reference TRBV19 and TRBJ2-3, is DGGITQSPKYLFRKEGQNVTLSCEQNLNHDAMYWYRQDPGQGLRLIYYSQIVNDFQKGDIAEGYSVSREKKESFPLTVTSAQKNPTAFYLCASSIPGPDTQYFGPGTRLTVL.

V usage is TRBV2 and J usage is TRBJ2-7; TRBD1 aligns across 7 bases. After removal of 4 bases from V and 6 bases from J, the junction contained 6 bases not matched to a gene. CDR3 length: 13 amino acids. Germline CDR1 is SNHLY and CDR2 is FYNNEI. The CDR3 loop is CASSGDSGSEQYF. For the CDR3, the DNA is TGTGCCAGCAGTGGGGACAGTGGTTCCGAGCAGTACTTC.

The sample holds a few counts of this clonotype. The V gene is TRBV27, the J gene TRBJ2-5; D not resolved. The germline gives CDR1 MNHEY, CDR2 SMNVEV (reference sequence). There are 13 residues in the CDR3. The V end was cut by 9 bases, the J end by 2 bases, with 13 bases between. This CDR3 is CASRPPSQETQYF. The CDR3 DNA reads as TGTGCCAGTCGTCCGCCTAGTCAAGAGACCCAGTACTTC.

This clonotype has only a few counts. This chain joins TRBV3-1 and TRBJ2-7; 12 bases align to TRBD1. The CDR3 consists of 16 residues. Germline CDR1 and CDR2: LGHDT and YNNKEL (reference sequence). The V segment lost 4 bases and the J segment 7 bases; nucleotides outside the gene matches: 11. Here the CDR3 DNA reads TGTGCCAGCAGCCCCACAGGGACAGGGGGCTCGGGTGAGCAGTACTTC. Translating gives CASSPTGTGGSGEQYF.

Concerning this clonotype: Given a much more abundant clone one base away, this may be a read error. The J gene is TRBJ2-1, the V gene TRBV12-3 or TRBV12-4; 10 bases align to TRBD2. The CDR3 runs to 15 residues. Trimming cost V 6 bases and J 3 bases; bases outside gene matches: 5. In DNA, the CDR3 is TGTGCCAGCAGCATAGGACTAGCGGACTACAATGAGCAGTTCTTC. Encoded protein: CASSIGLADYNEQFF.